The clone carrying this T cell receptor beta chain was observed a few times. CDR1 is MNHEY, CDR2 SVGAGI, per germline. The CDR3 contains 14 residues. Trimming removed 0 bases at V and 2 bases at J, with 8 bases between. As TCR cDNA was made by 5'RACE template switching, a universal primer site and UMIs were added. TCRdb analysed the 5' RACE reads with MiXCR anew, one entry per CDR3 protein. The sample lists some 560,000 distinct CDR3 sequences; 17% were seen once. The sample originates from a study of T cells after yellow fever vaccination. Sequencing used PBMCs, obtained about 5 days after the first yellow fever vaccination. This receptor was identified in a man aged 18 to 29 who received the YFV17D yellow fever vaccine. V and J are TRBV6-5 and TRBJ2-7; D uncertain. This chain's CDR3 is CASSYSSQAYEQYV. CDR3 DNA: TGTGCCAGCAGTTACTCGTCGCAGGCCTACGAGCAGTACGTC.